The T cell receptor (beta chain) under discussion was sequenced for a study of low-dose radiotherapy and immunotherapy resistance in tumors. Study-wide background: Those assigned to Cohort 2 were treated with 1 Gy per fraction every two weeks (13 Gy in total over 26 weeks). TRAV- and TRBV-specific primers, spanning alpha and beta chains, primed first-strand cDNA.

Only one count was recorded for this clonotype. This CDR3 is 12 amino acids long. V gave up 4 bases and J gave up 2 bases; unmatched junction bases: 1. Germline V gene data show CDR1 as SQVTM and CDR2 as ANQGSEA. The PCR that amplified TCRs ran for about 20 cycles, relying on a constant-region primer and a V-primer adapter. In vitro transcription was used to amplify the isolated mRNA. TCRdb independently ran MiXCR on the reads; one entry per CDR3 protein. Of roughly 50,000 distinct CDR3 sequences in the sample, 33% are singletons; the top ten hold less than 9.5%. The time point is: after trial treatment. Treatment in this sample: LDRT plus nivolumab, ipilimumab, low-dose cyclophosphamide and aspirin (RACIN trial). The treatment that donors received included nivolumab, ipilimumab, aspirin, low-dose cyclophosphamide and low-dose radiotherapy.

This clonotype was sampled from a male donor with rectosigmoid adenocarcinoma. The chain recombines TRBV29-1 with TRBJ1-2, with 7 bases fitting TRBD1. Sequencing was performed on PBMCs, taken after low-dose radiotherapy plus immunotherapy. Here the CDR3 DNA reads TGCAGCGTTGCCAGGGGGAACTATGGCTACACCTTC. Its translation is CSVARGNYGYTF.